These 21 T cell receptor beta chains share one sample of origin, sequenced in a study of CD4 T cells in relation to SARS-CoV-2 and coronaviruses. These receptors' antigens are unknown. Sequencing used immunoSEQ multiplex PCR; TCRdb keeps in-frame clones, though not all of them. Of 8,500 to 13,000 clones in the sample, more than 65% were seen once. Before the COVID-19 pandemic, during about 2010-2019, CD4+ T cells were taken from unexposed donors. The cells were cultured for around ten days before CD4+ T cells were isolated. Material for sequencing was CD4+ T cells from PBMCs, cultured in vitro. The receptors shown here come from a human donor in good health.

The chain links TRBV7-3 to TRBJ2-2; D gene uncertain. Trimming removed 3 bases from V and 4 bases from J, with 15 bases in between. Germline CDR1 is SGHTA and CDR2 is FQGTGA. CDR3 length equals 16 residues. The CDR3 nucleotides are TGTGCCAGCAGCTTGATGACGACGTGGGGCACCGGGGAGCTGTTTTTT. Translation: CASSLMTTWGTGELFF.

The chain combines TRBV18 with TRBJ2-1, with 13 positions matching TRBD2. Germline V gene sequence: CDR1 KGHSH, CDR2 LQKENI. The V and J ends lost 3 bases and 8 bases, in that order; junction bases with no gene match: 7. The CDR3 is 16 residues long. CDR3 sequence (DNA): TGTGCCAGCTCACCTCGGACTAGCGGGGGTCGGGATGAGCAGTTCTTC. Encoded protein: CASSPRTSGGRDEQFF. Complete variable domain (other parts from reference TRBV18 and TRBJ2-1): NAGVMQNPRHLVRRRGQEARLRCSPMKGHSHVYWYRQLPEEGLKFMVYLQKENIIDESGMPKERFSAEFPKEGPSILRIQQVVRGDSAAYFCASSPRTSGGRDEQFFGPGTRLTVL.

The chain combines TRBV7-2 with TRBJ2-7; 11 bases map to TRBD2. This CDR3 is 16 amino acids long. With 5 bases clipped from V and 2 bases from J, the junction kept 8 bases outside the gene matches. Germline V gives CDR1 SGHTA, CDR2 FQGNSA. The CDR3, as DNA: TGTGCCAGCAGCATTACTAGCGGGAGAGGGGCCTACGAGCAGTACTTC. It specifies CASSITSGRGAYEQYF.

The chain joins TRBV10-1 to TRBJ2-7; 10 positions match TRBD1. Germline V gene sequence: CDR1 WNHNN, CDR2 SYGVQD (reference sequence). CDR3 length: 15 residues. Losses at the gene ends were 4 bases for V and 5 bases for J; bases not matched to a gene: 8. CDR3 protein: CASSGGTGVLNEQYF. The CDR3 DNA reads TGCGCCAGCAGTGGGGGGACAGGGGTGTTAAACGAGCAGTACTTC.

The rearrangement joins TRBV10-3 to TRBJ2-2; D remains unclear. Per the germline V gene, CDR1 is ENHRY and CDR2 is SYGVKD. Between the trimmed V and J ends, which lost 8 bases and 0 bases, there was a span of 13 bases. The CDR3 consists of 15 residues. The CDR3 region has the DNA TGTGCCATCTCGTGGCAGCGAGCGAACACCGGGGAGCTGTTTTTT. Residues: CAISWQRANTGELFF.

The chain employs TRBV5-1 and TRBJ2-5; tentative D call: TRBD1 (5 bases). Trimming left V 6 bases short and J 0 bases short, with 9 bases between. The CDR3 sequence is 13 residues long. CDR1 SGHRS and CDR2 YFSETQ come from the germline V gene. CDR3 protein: CASTDSYQETQYF. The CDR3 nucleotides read TGCGCCAGCACCGACAGTTACCAAGAGACCCAGTACTTC.

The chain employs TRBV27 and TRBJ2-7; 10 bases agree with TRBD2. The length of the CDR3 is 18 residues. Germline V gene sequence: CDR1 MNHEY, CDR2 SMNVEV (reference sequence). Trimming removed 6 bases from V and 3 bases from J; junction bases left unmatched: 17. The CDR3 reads CASSIRGSLAGADYEQYF. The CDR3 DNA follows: TGTGCCAGCAGCATACGGGGGAGTCTAGCGGGAGCGGACTACGAGCAGTACTTC.

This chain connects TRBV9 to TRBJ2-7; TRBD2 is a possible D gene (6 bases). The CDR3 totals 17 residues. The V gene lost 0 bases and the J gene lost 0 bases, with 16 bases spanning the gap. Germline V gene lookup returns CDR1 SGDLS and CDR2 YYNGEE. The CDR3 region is CASSVEAGHLSSYEQYF. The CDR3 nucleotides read TGTGCCAGCAGCGTAGAGGCGGGGCACTTAAGCTCCTACGAGCAGTACTTC.

The CDR3 region is CASSSGDHPPYEQYF. The DNA for the CDR3 is TGTGCCAGCAGCTCCGGGGACCACCCCCCTTACGAGCAGTACTTC. J is TRBJ2-7 and V is TRBV5-5; D is possibly TRBD1 or TRBD2 (5 bases each). The V end was cut by 3 bases, the J end by 4 bases, with 17 bases between. CDR1 and CDR2 from the germline V gene are SGHKS and YYEKEE (reference sequence). This CDR3 is built from 15 residues.

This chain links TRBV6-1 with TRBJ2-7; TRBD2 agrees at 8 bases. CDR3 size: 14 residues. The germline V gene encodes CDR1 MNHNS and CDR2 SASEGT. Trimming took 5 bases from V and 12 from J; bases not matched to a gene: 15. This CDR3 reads CASSSGGLAVGRYF. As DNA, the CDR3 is TGTGCCAGCAGTTCCGGAGGACTAGCAGTAGGTCGGTACTTC.

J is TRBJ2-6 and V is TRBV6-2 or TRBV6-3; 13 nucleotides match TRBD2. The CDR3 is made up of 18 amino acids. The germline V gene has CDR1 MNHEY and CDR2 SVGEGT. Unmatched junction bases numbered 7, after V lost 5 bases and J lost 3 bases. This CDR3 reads CASSTWTSGSYGANVLTF. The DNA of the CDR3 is TGTGCCAGCAGTACCTGGACTAGCGGGAGTTATGGGGCCAACGTCCTGACTTTC.

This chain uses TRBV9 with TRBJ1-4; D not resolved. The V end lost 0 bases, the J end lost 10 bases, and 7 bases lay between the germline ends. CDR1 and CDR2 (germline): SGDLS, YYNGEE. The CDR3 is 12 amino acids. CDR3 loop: CASSVGEGKLFF. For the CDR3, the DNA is TGTGCCAGCAGCGTAGGCGAGGGAAAACTGTTTTTT.

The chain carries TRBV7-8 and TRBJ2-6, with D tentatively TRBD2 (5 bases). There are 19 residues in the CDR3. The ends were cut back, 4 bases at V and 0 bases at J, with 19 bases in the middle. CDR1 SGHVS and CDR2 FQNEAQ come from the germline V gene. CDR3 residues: CASSSSFSGQSSGANVLTF. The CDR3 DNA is TGTGCCAGCAGCTCCTCTTTCAGCGGTCAGAGCTCTGGGGCCAACGTCCTGACTTTC.

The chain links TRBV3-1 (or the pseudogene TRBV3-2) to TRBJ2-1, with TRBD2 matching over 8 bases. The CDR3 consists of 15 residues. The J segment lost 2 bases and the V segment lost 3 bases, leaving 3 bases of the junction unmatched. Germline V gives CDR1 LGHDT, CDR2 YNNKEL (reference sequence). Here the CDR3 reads CASSHGAGAYNEQFF. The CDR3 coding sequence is TGTGCCAGCAGCCACGGAGCGGGGGCCTACAATGAGCAGTTCTTC.

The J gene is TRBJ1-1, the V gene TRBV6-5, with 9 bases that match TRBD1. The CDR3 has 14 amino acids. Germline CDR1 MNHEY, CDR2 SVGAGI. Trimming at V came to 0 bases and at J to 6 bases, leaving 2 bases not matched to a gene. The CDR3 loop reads CASSYSDRGSEAFF. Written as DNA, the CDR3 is TGTGCCAGCAGTTACTCCGACAGGGGGTCTGAAGCTTTCTTT.

The CDR3 DNA sequence: TGTGCCAGCAGATATAGCGGGGGGAGCACAGATACGCAGTATTTT. Protein product: CASRYSGGSTDTQYF. The rearrangement joins TRBV5-4 to TRBJ2-3; 10 bases are a match to TRBD2. Germline CDR1 is SGHNT and CDR2 is YYREEE (reference sequence). V was clipped by 5 bases and J by 0 bases; unmatched bases: 3. CDR3 size: 15 residues.

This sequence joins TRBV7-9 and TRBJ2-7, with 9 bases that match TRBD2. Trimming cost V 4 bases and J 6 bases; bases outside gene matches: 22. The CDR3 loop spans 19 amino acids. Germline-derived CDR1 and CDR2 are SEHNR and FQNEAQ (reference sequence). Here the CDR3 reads CASSSLWGSGSYLAGEQYF. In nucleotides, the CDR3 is TGTGCCAGCAGCTCTTTGTGGGGTAGCGGGAGTTACCTGGCGGGCGAGCAGTACTTC.

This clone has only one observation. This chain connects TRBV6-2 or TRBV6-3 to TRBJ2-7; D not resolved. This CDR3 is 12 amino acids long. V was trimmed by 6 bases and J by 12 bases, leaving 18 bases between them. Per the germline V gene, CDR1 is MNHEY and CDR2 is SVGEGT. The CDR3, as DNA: TGTGCCAGCAGCCGTCCCTCTCCGGCGACGTACTTC. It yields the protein CASSRPSPATYF.

The CDR3 loop is CSASAPYGGRNYEQYF. The CDR3 DNA is TGCAGTGCTAGTGCACCTTACGGGGGGAGGAACTACGAGCAGTACTTC. V gene TRBV20-1 combines with J gene TRBJ2-7; 7 bases align to TRBD2. The germline gives CDR1 DFQATT, CDR2 SNEGSKA (reference sequence). With V trimmed by 3 bases and J by 3 bases, 14 bases remained unmatched. The CDR3 length is 16 residues.

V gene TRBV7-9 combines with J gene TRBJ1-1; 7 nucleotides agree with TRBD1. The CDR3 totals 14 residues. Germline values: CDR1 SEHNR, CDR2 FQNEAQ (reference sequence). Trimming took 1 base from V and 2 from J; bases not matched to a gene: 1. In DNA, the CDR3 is TGTGCCAGCAGCTTAGAGGGGGCAAACACTGAAGCTTTCTTT. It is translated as CASSLEGANTEAFF.

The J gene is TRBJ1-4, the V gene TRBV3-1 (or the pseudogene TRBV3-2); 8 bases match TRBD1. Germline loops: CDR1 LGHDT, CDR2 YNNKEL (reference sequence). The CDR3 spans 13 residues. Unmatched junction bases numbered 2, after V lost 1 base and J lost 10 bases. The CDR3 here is CASSQVTGGKLFF. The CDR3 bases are TGTGCCAGCAGCCAAGTTACAGGGGGAAAACTGTTTTTT.